The following is a T cell receptor beta chain sequence with its context. These data come from a study of T cell changes during pregnancy in multiple sclerosis. Assay: immunoSEQ multiplex PCR; the TCRdb copy retains only in-frame clones and omits some. Here the sample spans 40,000 to 45,000 clones, roughly 89% being singletons. The CDR3 sequence is 13 residues long. CDR1 and CDR2 from the germline V gene are GTSNPN and SVGIG (reference sequence). Unmatched junction bases numbered 5, after V lost 4 bases and J lost 3 bases. The starting material was CD4+ T cells from peripheral blood mononuclear cells, obtained in the first trimester of pregnancy. The TCR comes from a female donor with multiple sclerosis, enrolled in a pregnancy study. The genes are TRBV30 and TRBJ1-1; 7 bases fit TRBD1. CDR3: CAWTTGRYTEAFF. CDR3 bases: TGTGCCTGGACGACAGGGAGGTACACTGAAGCTTTCTTT.